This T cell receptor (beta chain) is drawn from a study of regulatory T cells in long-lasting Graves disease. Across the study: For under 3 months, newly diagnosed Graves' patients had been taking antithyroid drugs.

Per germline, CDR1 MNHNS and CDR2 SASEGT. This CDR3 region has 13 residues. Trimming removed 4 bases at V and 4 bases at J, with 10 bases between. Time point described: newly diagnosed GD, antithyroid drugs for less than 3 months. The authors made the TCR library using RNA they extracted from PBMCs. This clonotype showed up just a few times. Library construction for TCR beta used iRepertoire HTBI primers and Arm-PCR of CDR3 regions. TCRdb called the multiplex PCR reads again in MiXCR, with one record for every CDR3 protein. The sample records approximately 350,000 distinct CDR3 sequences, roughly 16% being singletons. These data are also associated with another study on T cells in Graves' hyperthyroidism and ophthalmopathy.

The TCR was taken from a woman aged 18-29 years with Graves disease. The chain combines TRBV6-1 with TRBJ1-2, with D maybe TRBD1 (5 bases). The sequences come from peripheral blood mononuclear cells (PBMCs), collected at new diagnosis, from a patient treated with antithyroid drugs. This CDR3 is CASSGPQAYGYTF. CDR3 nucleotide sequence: TGTGCCAGCAGTGGCCCACAGGCCTATGGCTACACCTTC.